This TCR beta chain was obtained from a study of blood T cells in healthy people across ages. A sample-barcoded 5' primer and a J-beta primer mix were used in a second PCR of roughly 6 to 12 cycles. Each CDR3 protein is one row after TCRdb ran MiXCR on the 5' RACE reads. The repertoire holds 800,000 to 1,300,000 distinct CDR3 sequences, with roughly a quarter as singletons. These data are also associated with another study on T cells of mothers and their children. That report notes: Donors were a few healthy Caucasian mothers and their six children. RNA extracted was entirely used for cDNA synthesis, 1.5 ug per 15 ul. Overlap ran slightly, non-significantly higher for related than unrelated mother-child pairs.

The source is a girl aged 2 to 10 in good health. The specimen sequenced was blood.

CDR3 in amino acids: CASSQDGWKDEQFF. The CDR3 nucleotides are TGCGCCAGCAGCCAAGATGGGTGGAAGGATGAGCAGTTCTTC. The chain uses TRBV4-1 and TRBJ2-1; D unclear. The CDR3 runs 14 residues. Trimming removed 0 bases at V and 8 bases at J, with 11 bases between. Germline lookup yields CDR1 MGHRA and CDR2 YSYEKL.